The 19 T cell receptor beta chains reported below all come from one sample, sequenced in a study of T cells in Graves' hyperthyroidism and ophthalmopathy. TCR beta CDR3 region amplification was performed from RNA transcripts. TCR CDR3 underwent first-round RT-PCR with the HTBI primer set. TCRdb ran MiXCR on the multiplex PCR reads and lists one entry per CDR3 protein. The sample consists of around 340,000 distinct CDR3 sequences, around 18% of them appearing once. The material sequenced was blood. These receptors all stem from a woman aged 40 to 50 with Graves' ophthalmopathy.

The table lists this clonotype with many counts. The genes are TRBV20-1 and TRBJ2-7; 12 nucleotides match TRBD2. The CDR3 is 15 amino acids. Unmatched junction bases numbered 6, after V lost 2 bases and J lost 4 bases. CDR1 is DFQATT and CDR2 is SNEGSKA in the germline V gene (reference sequence). The CDR3 bases are TGCAGTGCTAGACCGACTAGCGGGAGCCGTTACGAGCAGTACTTC. Its translation is CSARPTSGSRYEQYF.

This clonotype was picked up many times. The V and J genes are TRBV11-2 and TRBJ2-2; D is tentatively TRBD1 or TRBD2 (6 bases each). The CDR3 is 17 amino acids. The germline V gene has CDR1 SGHAT and CDR2 FQNNGV. V was shortened by 1 base and J by 2 bases, with 14 bases between the two germline ends. As DNA, the CDR3 is TGTGCCAGCAGCTTAGTCAGGCAGGGGACTAACACCGGGGAGCTGTTTTTT. It specifies CASSLVRQGTNTGELFF.

The gene calls are TRBV28 and TRBJ2-4; perhaps D is TRBD1 or TRBD2 (5 bases each). This CDR3 contains 15 residues. V lost 2 bases to trimming and J lost 11 bases, with 19 bases between them. Germline CDR1 is MDHEN and CDR2 is SYDVKM. CDR3 bases: TGTGCCAGCAGTTTACCCGGGACCACTTGGGAACTTCAGTACTTC. It encodes CASSLPGTTWELQYF.

The sample holds many counts of this clonotype. The rearrangement links TRBV2 to TRBJ2-7; D not certain. CDR1 is SNHLY and CDR2 is FYNNEI in the germline V gene. Trimming took off 5 bases at V and 3 bases at J, with 17 bases between the two ends. This CDR3 has 15 residues. CDR3 sequence: CASSLSPSRHYEQYF. DNA for the CDR3: TGTGCCAGCAGTCTTAGCCCCTCACGTCACTACGAGCAGTACTTC.

At least ten counts were recorded for this clonotype. The rearrangement joins TRBV15 to TRBJ2-7; D may be TRBD1 (6 bases). The CDR3 covers 15 residues. V lost 0 bases and J 3 bases, leaving 12 bases between the germline ends. From germline, CDR1 is LNHNV and CDR2 YYDKDF (reference sequence). CDR3 protein: CATSREGAGSYEQYF. The CDR3 nucleotides read TGTGCCACCAGCAGAGAGGGGGCTGGGAGCTACGAGCAGTACTTC. Variable domain in full (rest from reference TRBV15 and TRBJ2-7): DAMVIQNPRYQVTQFGKPVTLSCSQTLNHNVMYWYQQKSSQAPKLLFHYYDKDFNNEADTPDNFQSRRPNTSFCFLDIRSPGLGDTAMYLCATSREGAGSYEQYFGPGTRLTVT.

This clonotype was detected ten times or more. J is TRBJ2-7 and V is TRBV7-2; unclear D gene. Germline CDR1 and CDR2: SGHTA and FQGNSA. Trimming cost V 3 bases and J 2 bases, with 5 bases left between them. The CDR3 loop spans 12 amino acids. The CDR3 region is CASSFGPYEQYF. In nucleotides, the CDR3 is TGTGCCAGCAGCTTTGGCCCCTACGAGCAGTACTTC.

This clonotype showed up just a few times. This chain connects TRBV2 to TRBJ2-3; 10 bases align to TRBD2. The CDR3 totals 15 residues. V was clipped by 6 bases and J by 6 bases; unmatched bases: 9. Germline V CDR1 and CDR2: SNHLY, FYNNEI. The CDR3 sequence is CASRALAGVADTQYF. CDR3 bases: TGTGCCAGCAGAGCCCTAGCGGGAGTAGCGGATACGCAGTATTTT.

This clonotype was counted at least ten times. V is TRBV7-2 and J is TRBJ2-4; TRBD1 is a possible D gene (6 bases). Trimming took 3 bases from V and 0 from J, leaving 12 bases between them. Germline CDR1 reads SGHTA; CDR2 reads FQGNSA. This CDR3 is built from 16 residues. CDR3 sequence reads: CASSLDRHLAKNIQYF. CDR3 in DNA: TGTGCCAGCAGCTTGGACAGACATCTAGCCAAAAACATTCAGTACTTC.

In this sample, this clonotype turned up a few times. The genes are TRBV18 and TRBJ1-5; D remains unclear. The CDR3 has 13 amino acids. From germline, CDR1 is KGHSH and CDR2 LQKENI. Trimming removed 3 bases at V and 6 bases at J, with 9 bases between. The CDR3 sequence: CASSPRASQPQHF. The DNA of the CDR3 is TGTGCCAGCTCACCGAGGGCTAGTCAGCCCCAGCATTTT.

This clonotype was seen at least ten times. The chain links TRBV7-2 to TRBJ2-2; 10 bases are shared with TRBD2. The germline V gene has CDR1 SGHTA and CDR2 FQGNSA. V was pared by 6 bases and J by 2 bases, with 3 bases of the junction left unmatched. This CDR3 comprises 15 residues. CDR3 region: CASSRTSGNTGELFF. CDR3 DNA sequence: TGTGCCAGCAGTAGGACTAGCGGTAACACCGGGGAGCTGTTTTTT.

This clonotype showed up many times. The chain links TRBV12-3 or TRBV12-4 to TRBJ2-2; D is unresolved. This CDR3 has 14 amino acids. The V end was cut by 0 bases, the J end by 4 bases, with 6 bases between. In DNA, the CDR3 is TGTGCCAGCAGTTTAGCGGGCCTCACCGGGGAGCTGTTTTTT. Residues: CASSLAGLTGELFF.

This clonotype was observed a few times. The chain is built from TRBV10-2 and TRBJ1-2, with D unresolved. V lost 6 bases and J 8 bases, leaving 16 bases between the germline ends. The CDR3 loop spans 13 amino acids. Germline V gene lookup returns CDR1 WSHSY and CDR2 SAAADI. CDR3 sequence reads: CASRVTSNGGYTF. CDR3 nucleotide sequence: TGCGCCAGCAGAGTGACCTCAAACGGCGGCTACACCTTC.

The sample holds many counts of this clonotype. The chain is built from TRBV24-1 and TRBJ1-5; 7 nucleotides match TRBD1. Germline lookup yields CDR1 KGHDR and CDR2 SFDVKD. CDR3 length equals 14 residues. V dropped 4 bases and J dropped 3; count of bases not matched to a gene: 2. CDR3 protein: CATSDRGYNQPQHF. The CDR3 nucleotides read TGTGCCACCAGTGACAGGGGGTACAATCAGCCCCAGCATTTT.

The chain joins TRBV20-1 to TRBJ1-1; 8 bases map to TRBD1. The J segment lost 5 bases and the V segment lost 5 bases, leaving 7 bases of the junction unmatched. CDR1 DFQATT and CDR2 SNEGSKA come from the germline V gene (reference sequence). CDR3 length: 13 residues. The CDR3 loop is CSAPRQGKTEAFF. The CDR3 DNA sequence: TGCAGTGCTCCTCGACAGGGGAAAACTGAAGCTTTCTTT.

This clonotype was seen repeatedly, ten times or more. V is TRBV24-1 and J is TRBJ2-2; the D gene is possibly TRBD1 (5 bases). Germline-derived CDR1 and CDR2 are KGHDR and SFDVKD. Trimming pared 6 bases from V and 5 bases from J, leaving 9 bases between. The length of the CDR3 is 13 residues. CDR3 DNA sequence: TGTGCCACCAGTTCCCAGGGAACCGGGGAGCTGTTTTTT. Translating it yields CATSSQGTGELFF.

This clonotype was observed many times. The J gene is TRBJ2-7, the V gene TRBV7-2; 9 bases agree with TRBD2. CDR3 length: 15 amino acids. CDR1 and CDR2 from the germline V gene are SGHTA and FQGNSA. V lost 5 bases to trimming and J lost 4 bases; unmatched junction nucleotides: 9. CDR3 nucleotides: TGTGCCAGCAGCCCGAGACTAGCGGCTAAATACGAGCAGTACTTC. This sequence encodes CASSPRLAAKYEQYF.

This clonotype was recorded at least ten times. V and J are TRBV5-1 and TRBJ1-6; 9 bases line up with TRBD1. This CDR3 contains 16 residues. Germline V lookup: CDR1 SGHRS, CDR2 YFSETQ. The V gene end was trimmed by 0 bases and the J gene end by 8 bases; junction bases not matched to a gene: 6. The CDR3 DNA sequence: TGCGCCAGCAGCTTGGCCGGACAGGGGTCGGATTCACCCCTCCACTTT. Translation gives CASSLAGQGSDSPLHF. The complete variable domain, with remaining parts taken from reference TRBV5-1 and TRBJ1-6, reads KAGVTQTPRYLIKTRGQQVTLSCSPISGHRSVSWYQQTPGQGLQFLFEYFSETQRNKGNFPGRFSGRQFSNSRSEMNVSTLELGDSALYLCASSLAGQGSDSPLHFGNGTRLTVT.

In its sample, this clonotype was seen many times. The chain recombines TRBV20-1 with TRBJ2-5, with a possible D match to TRBD2 (7 bases). The CDR3 length is 14 residues. V was clipped by 5 bases and J by 5 bases, with 18 bases between them. The V gene's germline CDR1 is DFQATT and CDR2 SNEGSKA (reference sequence). CDR3 DNA: TGCAGTGCTCCGGATCCGCGGGGGCGTGAGACCCAGTACTTC. It yields the protein CSAPDPRGRETQYF.

This clonotype was seen repeatedly, ten times or more. The chain couples TRBV2 to TRBJ2-2; D remains unclear. The ends were cut back, 4 bases at V and 2 bases at J, with 8 bases in the middle. This CDR3 spans 14 amino acids. Germline CDR1 SNHLY, CDR2 FYNNEI. For the CDR3, the DNA is TGTGCCAGCAGTGCCCGGGCCAACACCGGGGAGCTGTTTTTT. Protein sequence: CASSARANTGELFF.